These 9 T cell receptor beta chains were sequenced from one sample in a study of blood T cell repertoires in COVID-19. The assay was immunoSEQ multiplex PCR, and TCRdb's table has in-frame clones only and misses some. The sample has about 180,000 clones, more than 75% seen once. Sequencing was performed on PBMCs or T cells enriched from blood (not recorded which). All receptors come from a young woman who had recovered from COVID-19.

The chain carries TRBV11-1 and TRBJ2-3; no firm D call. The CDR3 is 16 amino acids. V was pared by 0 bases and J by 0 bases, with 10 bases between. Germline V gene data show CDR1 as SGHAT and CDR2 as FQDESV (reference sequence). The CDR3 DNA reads TGTGCCAGCAGCTTAGCGAGGTTTCCTAGCACAGATACGCAGTATTTT. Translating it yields CASSLARFPSTDTQYF.

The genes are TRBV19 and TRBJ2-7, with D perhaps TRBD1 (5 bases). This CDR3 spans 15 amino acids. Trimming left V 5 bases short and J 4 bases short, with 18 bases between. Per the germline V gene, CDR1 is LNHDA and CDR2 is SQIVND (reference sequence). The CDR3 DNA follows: TGTGCCAGTAGTCCCGCGGTAGGGGTTAGTTACGAGCAGTACTTC. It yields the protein CASSPAVGVSYEQYF.

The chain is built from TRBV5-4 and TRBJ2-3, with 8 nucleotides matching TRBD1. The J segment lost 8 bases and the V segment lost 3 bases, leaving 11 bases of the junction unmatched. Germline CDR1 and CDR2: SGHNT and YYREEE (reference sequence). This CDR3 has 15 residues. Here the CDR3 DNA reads TGTGCCAGCAGCTCCCGGACAGGGTCAAGTATTACGCAGTATTTT. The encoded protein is CASSSRTGSSITQYF.

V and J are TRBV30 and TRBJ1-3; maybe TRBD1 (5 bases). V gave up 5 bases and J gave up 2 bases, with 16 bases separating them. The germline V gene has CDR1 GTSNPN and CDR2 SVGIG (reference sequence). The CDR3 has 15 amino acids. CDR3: CAWAPPGYPGNTIYF. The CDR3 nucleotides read TGTGCCTGGGCTCCCCCAGGGTACCCTGGAAACACCATATATTTT. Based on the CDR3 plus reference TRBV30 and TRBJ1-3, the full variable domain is SQTIHQWPATLVQPVGSPLSLECTVEGTSNPNLYWYRQAAGRGLQLLFYSVGIGQISSEVPQNLSASRPQDRQFILSSKKLLLSDSGFYLCAWAPPGYPGNTIYFGEGSWLTVV.

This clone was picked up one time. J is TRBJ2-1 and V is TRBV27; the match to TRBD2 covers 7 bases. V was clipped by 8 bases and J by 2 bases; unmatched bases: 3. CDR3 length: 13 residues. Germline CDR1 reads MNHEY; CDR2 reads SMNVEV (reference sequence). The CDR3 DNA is TGTGCCAGCGGAGCGGGGCCCTACAATGAGCAGTTCTTC. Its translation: CASGAGPYNEQFF.

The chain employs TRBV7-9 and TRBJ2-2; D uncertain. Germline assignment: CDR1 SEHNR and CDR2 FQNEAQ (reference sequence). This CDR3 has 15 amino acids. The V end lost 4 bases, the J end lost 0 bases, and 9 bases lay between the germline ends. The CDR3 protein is CASSYLTTNTGELFF. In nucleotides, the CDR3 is TGTGCCAGCAGCTACCTTACTACGAACACCGGGGAGCTGTTTTTT.

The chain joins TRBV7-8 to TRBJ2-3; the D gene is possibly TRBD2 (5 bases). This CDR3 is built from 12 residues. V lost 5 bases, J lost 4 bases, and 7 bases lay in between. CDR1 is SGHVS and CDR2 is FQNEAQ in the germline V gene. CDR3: CASSQEADTQYF. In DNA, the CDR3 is TGTGCCAGCAGCCAGGAGGCAGATACGCAGTATTTT.

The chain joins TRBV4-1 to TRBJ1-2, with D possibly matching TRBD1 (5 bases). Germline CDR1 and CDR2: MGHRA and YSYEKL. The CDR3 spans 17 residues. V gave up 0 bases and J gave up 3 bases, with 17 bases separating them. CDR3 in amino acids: CASSQDPPGGIDYGYTF. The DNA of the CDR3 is TGCGCCAGCAGCCAAGATCCGCCCGGGGGGATCGACTATGGCTACACCTTC.

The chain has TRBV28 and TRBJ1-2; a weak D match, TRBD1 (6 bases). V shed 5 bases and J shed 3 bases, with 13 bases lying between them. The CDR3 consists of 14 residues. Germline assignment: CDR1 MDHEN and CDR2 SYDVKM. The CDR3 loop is CASSPPQGHYGYTF. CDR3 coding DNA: TGTGCCAGCAGTCCCCCCCAGGGGCACTATGGCTACACCTTC.